This note documents a single T cell receptor (beta chain) sequence. These data are taken from a study of T cells expressing NK-cell markers. Study information: Repertoires of TCR beta were obtained from T cells sorted as CD3+CD56+NKG2C+, CD3+CD56+NKG2C- and CD3+CD56-NKG2C+. In the group of eight sequenced donors, seven were HCMV-seropositive and one was seronegative.

The CDR3 spans 15 residues. The germline V gene has CDR1 SGHTA and CDR2 FQGNSA. It was by 5'RACE template switching with UMIs that TCR beta cDNA was made. With the 5' RACE reads reprocessed, TCRdb shows one record per CDR3 protein and no DNA. The sample totals roughly 300,000 distinct CDR3 sequences; its top ten clones hold around 4.3%. The source is a woman aged 18-70 years in good health. The V and J genes are TRBV7-2 and TRBJ2-5; TCRdb indicates TRBD1, and absent DNA this call remains unverified. Sequences were obtained from blood T cells: a sorted CD56 or NKG2C T cell subset, CD4+ or CD8+ T cells, or bulk PBMC T cells (not recorded which). Here the CDR3 reads CASSATGGMSETQYF.